This TCR beta chain came from a study of cytomegalovirus exposure and HLA in healthy donors. It was with 60 Vbeta and 13 Jbeta primers that the PCR ran. Profiling relied on immunoSEQ multiplex PCR, and the TCRdb table lists in-frame clones only, not all of them. This sample has about 180,000 clones, with 60% to 85% found just once. Study outcomes and limitations: Previous analysis showed most TCR beta V segments were productive about 87% or about 30% of the time. For TCR beta chains, V- and J-gene trimming was later linked to a missense DCLRE1C variant. Most CMV-associated TCR beta chains were later found to appear HLA-restricted. Upon later analysis, TCR association rates were observed to vary by HLA locus, being highest for DRB1 and lowest for HLA-C.

As concerns this clone: What it binds is not known.

This TCR derives from a male donor in good health and CMV-seronegative. Sample: PBMCs.

The CDR3 DNA is TGTGCCTGGAGTTGGAGGTACGAGCAGTACTTC. Translated: CAWSWRYEQYF. This chain uses TRBV30 with TRBJ2-7, with TRBD2 as a possible D gene (5 bases). CDR1 GTSNPN and CDR2 SVGIG come from the germline V gene (reference sequence). This CDR3 contains 11 residues. V lost 2 bases to trimming and J lost 4 bases, with 6 bases between them.